Each of the 13 T cell receptor beta chains below was sequenced from the same sample in a study of blood T cell repertoires in COVID-19 (TCRdb year 2020). Library method: the immunoSEQ multiplex PCR assay. What TCRdb holds here is the immuneACCESS table cut down to in-frame rearrangements. Part of the clones is not present; checked against another copy, under half of the missing clones reflect an unresolved V gene, and the others are unexplained. The sample table records 250,000 or so clones; 70% to 85% of these occur just once. The ten largest clones represent nearly 9% of the sample. Sample: peripheral blood. All receptors come from a man aged 80 or over with acute or convalescent COVID-19.

As regards this clone: A much larger clone lies a single base off, so this may be a read error. The sample holds other DNA sequences that translate to the same CDR3. This chain links TRBV12-3 or TRBV12-4 with TRBJ2-7, with 7 bases that match TRBD1. V was pared by 5 bases and J by 4 bases, with 2 bases of the junction left unmatched. The CDR3 has 12 residues. CDR3 sequence: CASSRQGYEQYF. CDR3 DNA: TGTGCCAGCAGTCGACAGGGTTACGAGCAGTACTTC.

V and J are TRBV6-5 and TRBJ2-3; 7 nucleotides align to TRBD1. The germline V gene encodes CDR1 MNHEY and CDR2 SVGAGI. The CDR3 contains 15 residues. V shed 1 base, J shed 3 bases, and the junction held 4 bases outside the gene matches. CDR3 loop: CASSYFGRGTDTQYF. The CDR3 DNA reads as TGTGCCAGCAGTTACTTCGGCAGGGGGACAGATACGCAGTATTTT.

This sequence joins TRBV12-3 or TRBV12-4 and TRBJ1-3, with unresolved D. Trimming stripped 6 bases from V and 0 bases from J, with 6 bases between. The CDR3 totals 13 residues. The CDR3 sequence is CASSFVSGNTIYF. DNA of the CDR3: TGTGCCAGCAGCTTCGTCTCTGGAAACACCATATATTTT.

The chain combines TRBV5-1 with TRBJ2-4; TRBD1 is a possible D gene (5 bases). V lost 4 bases and J 1 base, leaving 12 bases between the germline ends. Germline lookup yields CDR1 SGHRS and CDR2 YFSETQ. The CDR3 totals 15 residues. This CDR3 is CASSDTGKAKNIQYF. CDR3 sequence (DNA): TGCGCCAGCAGCGATACAGGAAAGGCCAAAAACATTCAGTACTTC.

This clone was recorded once. This chain uses TRBV27 with TRBJ1-5; possibly TRBD1 for D (5 bases). Trimming shortened V by 9 bases and J by 0 bases, and 24 bases separated the two germline ends. This CDR3 region has 18 residues. Germline lookup yields CDR1 MNHEY and CDR2 SMNVEV (reference sequence). CDR3: CASSPNYWWTNSNQPQHF. In DNA, the CDR3 is TGTGCCAGTTCACCGAATTACTGGTGGACAAATAGCAATCAGCCCCAGCATTTT.

This chain uses TRBV19 with TRBJ2-4, with a tentative D call TRBD1 (6 bases). V was trimmed by 5 bases and J by 0 bases, leaving 17 bases between them. The CDR3 consists of 17 residues. Germline V gene sequence: CDR1 LNHDA, CDR2 SQIVND (reference sequence). In DNA form, the CDR3 reads TGTGCCAGTAGTCCCGAGACAGGACTGCTAGCCAAAAACATTCAGTACTTC. Its protein product is CASSPETGLLAKNIQYF.

The rearrangement joins TRBV11-2 to TRBJ2-7; 9 nucleotides align to TRBD1. Germline V gives CDR1 SGHAT, CDR2 FQNNGV. This CDR3 has 15 residues. V trimming: 2 bases; J trimming: 3 bases; junction bases outside the gene matches: 5. This CDR3 is CASSLWDRDFYEQYF. The CDR3 nucleotides are TGTGCCAGCAGCTTATGGGACAGGGACTTCTACGAGCAGTACTTC. The full variable domain, in which reference TRBV11-2 and TRBJ2-7 provide the parts outside the CDR3, is EAGVAQSPRYKIIEKRQSVAFWCNPISGHATLYWYQQILGQGPKLLIQFQNNGVVDDSQLPKDRFSAERLKGVDSTLKIQPAKLEDSAVYLCASSLWDRDFYEQYFGPGTRLTVT.

There are a few counts of this clone. The V gene is TRBV2, the J gene TRBJ1-5, with D tentatively TRBD1 (5 bases). This CDR3 has 14 amino acids. Germline assignment: CDR1 SNHLY and CDR2 FYNNEI. Between the trimmed V and J ends, which lost 6 bases and 1 base, there was a span of 10 bases. In nucleotides, the CDR3 is TGTGCCAGCAGGCAGGGTCTCAGCAATCAGCCCCAGCATTTT. The encoded protein is CASRQGLSNQPQHF.

This sequence joins TRBV24-1 and TRBJ2-5; D ambiguous. The CDR3 has 13 residues. The germline gives CDR1 KGHDR, CDR2 SFDVKD. V was trimmed by 3 bases and J by 2 bases, leaving 6 bases between them. The CDR3 DNA reads TGTGCCACCAGTGATCCACTACAAGAGACCCAGTACTTC. This encodes CATSDPLQETQYF.

The J gene is TRBJ2-7, the V gene TRBV2, with 10 bases identical to TRBD1. J lost 4 bases, V lost 6 bases, and 6 bases had no gene match. Per the germline V gene, CDR1 is SNHLY and CDR2 is FYNNEI. The CDR3 contains 14 residues. The CDR3 is CASSMRDRGYEQYF. Written as DNA, the CDR3 is TGTGCCAGCAGCATGCGGGACAGGGGTTACGAGCAGTACTTC.

The chain links TRBV12-3 or TRBV12-4 to TRBJ1-1; tentatively, D is TRBD1 (5 bases). The CDR3 is 12 residues long. The V gene lost 4 bases and the J gene lost 4 bases, with 7 bases spanning the gap. In DNA, the CDR3 is TGTGCCAGCAGTTGGGGGGGCACTGAAGCTTTCTTT. Its translation is CASSWGGTEAFF.

This clone showed up many times. The chain uses TRBV5-4 and TRBJ1-2; 9 nucleotides match TRBD1. Germline trimming cut 5 bases from V and 6 bases from J; bases unmatched to any gene: 14. The CDR3 spans 16 residues. The germline V gene encodes CDR1 SGHNT and CDR2 YYREEE (reference sequence). CDR3 loop: CASRKYGQGRGHGYTF. Here the CDR3 DNA reads TGTGCCAGCAGGAAATATGGACAGGGGCGCGGCCATGGCTACACCTTC.

The chain uses TRBV5-1 and TRBJ1-1, with 11 nucleotides matching TRBD1. Germline loops: CDR1 SGHRS, CDR2 YFSETQ. The CDR3 totals 19 residues. The V and J ends lost 4 bases and 3 bases, in that order; junction bases with no gene match: 17. CDR3 sequence (DNA): TGCGCCAGCAGCGCAGCCGGGACAGGGGGTGGGGTTTTGGACACTGAAGCTTTCTTT. Translating it yields CASSAAGTGGGVLDTEAFF.